This T cell receptor (beta chain) was profiled in a study of shared clonotypes between healthy human individuals. The V gene's germline CDR1 is GTSNPN and CDR2 SVGIG (reference sequence). The CDR3 covers 10 residues. Trimming took 8 bases from V and 4 from J, leaving 3 bases between them. To note about this clone: Its antigen is not identified.

General study findings and limits: Only blood samples were collected, and tissue repertoires likely differ. It was observed that 5% to 6.5% of naive CD4 clonotypes were shared across several donors.

TCRdb's copy holds only in-frame clones and misses some; the assay was immunoSEQ multiplex PCR. The sample holds around 1.4 million clones, 98% seen once. The gene calls are TRBV30 and TRBJ2-6; D not resolved. The sequenced sample was naive CD4+ T cells sorted from blood. The subset denotes: CD45RA+ positively selected. The sequence derives from a man aged 25-40 years in good health. The CDR3 sequence: CAAGANVLTF. CDR3 nucleotides: TGTGCCGCCGGGGCCAACGTCCTGACTTTC.